Listed below are T cell receptor beta chains from one sample, sequenced in a study of shared clonotypes between healthy human individuals. This table comes from immunoSEQ multiplex PCR, and its TCRdb copy is limited to in-frame clones, with some not included. The data show about 2.4 million clones, around nine tenths seen once. Material for sequencing was naive CD4+ T cells sorted from blood. The receptors stem from a man younger than 35 in good health. Each CDR3 is given without its conserved first and last residue. Rows give clone size only sometimes, using once, few, many, or a class for an expanded clone.

len: 12
j_gene: TRBJ2-1
abundance: .
v_gene: TRBV18
CDR3aa: ASSPPGLVGEQF

len: 12
j_gene: TRBJ1-1
abundance: few
v_gene: TRBV27
CDR3aa: ASSLLEGSTEAF

len: 12
j_gene: TRBJ2-3
abundance: .
v_gene: TRBV30
CDR3aa: AWMGGGVGDTQY

len: 11
j_gene: TRBJ1-5
abundance: few
v_gene: TRBV4-3
CDR3aa: ASSQDRGGPQH

len: 13
j_gene: TRBJ2-3
abundance: .
v_gene: TRBV5-1
CDR3aa: ASSQDGHRTDTQY

len: 15
j_gene: TRBJ2-5
abundance: .
v_gene: TRBV19
CDR3aa: ASSDPRGGRTQETQY

len: 11
j_gene: TRBJ2-7
abundance: once
v_gene: TRBV6-1
CDR3aa: ASSESRAYEQY

len: 14
j_gene: TRBJ2-7
abundance: .
v_gene: TRBV28
CDR3aa: ASSPAFGTESYEQY

len: 14
j_gene: TRBJ2-7
abundance: once
v_gene: TRBV2
CDR3aa: ASSSDRTGPTYEQY

len: 14
j_gene: TRBJ2-1
abundance: .
v_gene: TRBV7-3
CDR3aa: ASSLERTKEGNEQF

len: 11
j_gene: TRBJ2-5
abundance: .
v_gene: TRBV7-9
CDR3aa: ASSQGGRETQY

len: 13
j_gene: TRBJ2-7
abundance: .
v_gene: TRBV18
CDR3aa: ASSPGARAIYEQY

len: 12
j_gene: TRBJ1-2
abundance: .
v_gene: TRBV19
CDR3aa: ASKPTGRNYGYT

len: 13
j_gene: TRBJ2-5
abundance: .
v_gene: TRBV4-1
CDR3aa: ASSQDSGAQETQY

len: 16
j_gene: TRBJ1-3
abundance: .
v_gene: TRBV4-2
CDR3aa: ASSPRSGRQGRGNTIY

len: 10
j_gene: TRBJ2-1
abundance: .
v_gene: TRBV4-1
CDR3aa: ASSSPSHEQF

len: 11
j_gene: TRBJ1-1
abundance: .
v_gene: TRBV25-1
CDR3aa: ASREAGGTEAF

len: 13
j_gene: TRBJ2-3
abundance: .
v_gene: TRBV30
CDR3aa: AWTSGKPSTDTQY

len: 12
j_gene: TRBJ2-1
abundance: .
v_gene: TRBV4-3
CDR3aa: ASSQEGLNNEQF

len: 12
j_gene: TRBJ1-5
abundance: .
v_gene: TRBV11-2
CDR3aa: ASSSSYPNQPQH

len: 13
j_gene: TRBJ1-2
abundance: .
v_gene: TRBV19
CDR3aa: ASSIGHLGGYGYT

len: 10
j_gene: TRBJ1-1
abundance: few
v_gene: TRBV19
CDR3aa: ASSTRDREAF

len: 14
j_gene: TRBJ2-3
abundance: .
v_gene: TRBV18
CDR3aa: ASSRPGTSGGPTQY

len: 12
j_gene: TRBJ2-2
abundance: .
v_gene: TRBV11-2
CDR3aa: ASSWGGATGELF

len: 12
j_gene: TRBJ1-2
abundance: .
v_gene: TRBV7-3
CDR3aa: ASSSGQGAYGYT

len: 15
j_gene: TRBJ2-3
abundance: .
v_gene: TRBV6-4
CDR3aa: ASSVERGVTSTDTQY

len: 12
j_gene: TRBJ2-3
abundance: .
v_gene: TRBV19
CDR3aa: ATTQRGHTDTQY

len: 13
j_gene: TRBJ2-5
abundance: .
v_gene: TRBV9
CDR3aa: ASSGRGRPTETQY

len: 13
j_gene: TRBJ1-1
abundance: .
v_gene: TRBV18
CDR3aa: ASSTRDSKNTEAF

len: 19
j_gene: TRBJ2-7
abundance: .
v_gene: TRBV7-2
CDR3aa: ASSLAHVAGGRIGMSPEQY

len: 11
j_gene: TRBJ2-2
abundance: once
v_gene: TRBV10-3
CDR3aa: AISGTATGELF

len: 12
j_gene: TRBJ2-5
abundance: .
v_gene: TRBV18
CDR3aa: ASSPPSSQETQY

len: 11
j_gene: TRBJ2-5
abundance: .
v_gene: TRBV11-3
CDR3aa: ASSLGARETQY

len: 12
j_gene: TRBJ1-4
abundance: once
v_gene: TRBV6-1
CDR3aa: ASSEGQGLEKLF

len: 9
j_gene: TRBJ1-1
abundance: few
v_gene: TRBV30
CDR3aa: AWSHQTEAF

len: 12
j_gene: TRBJ2-3
abundance: .
v_gene: TRBV6-6
CDR3aa: ASSYRPGGDTQY

len: 12
j_gene: TRBJ2-7
abundance: .
v_gene: TRBV9
CDR3aa: ASSNRDGPYEQY

len: 16
j_gene: TRBJ1-1
abundance: .
v_gene: TRBV30
CDR3aa: ARDTLRGTVTANTEAF

len: 13
j_gene: TRBJ1-3
abundance: .
v_gene: TRBV9
CDR3aa: ASSDSGNSGNTIY

len: 13
j_gene: TRBJ1-3
abundance: .
v_gene: TRBV28
CDR3aa: ASSSAPRSGDTIY

len: 13
j_gene: TRBJ2-3
abundance: .
v_gene: TRBV5-1
CDR3aa: ASSLASGGTDTQY

len: 10
j_gene: TRBJ2-7
abundance: .
v_gene: TRBV10-3
CDR3aa: AISETVYEQY

len: 10
j_gene: TRBJ2-7
abundance: .
v_gene: TRBV2
CDR3aa: ASSEVNYEQY

len: 14
j_gene: TRBJ1-6
abundance: .
v_gene: TRBV4-3
CDR3aa: ASSQEGTGVGSPLH

len: 13
j_gene: TRBJ1-4
abundance: .
v_gene: TRBV7-9
CDR3aa: ASSLMNAGTEKLF

len: 12
j_gene: TRBJ2-7
abundance: .
v_gene: TRBV25-1
CDR3aa: ASSNPGGMREQY

len: 13
j_gene: TRBJ2-1
abundance: once
v_gene: TRBV6-1
CDR3aa: ASSLTGLRGNEQF

len: 13
j_gene: TRBJ2-7
abundance: .
v_gene: TRBV4-1
CDR3aa: ASSRNLDRSSQQY